This T cell receptor (beta chain) was sequenced in a study of somatic mutations in cytotoxic T cells in rheumatoid arthritis. General study points: Over 20% of CD8+ cells belonged to the largest CD8+ clone in about an eighth of the roughly 60 patients. The targets (antigens) of the expanded CD8+ clones were not known. Slight TRBV07 underrepresentation in rheumatoid arthritis patients went unadjusted for multiple comparisons. Healthy controls did not share the age-linked increase in CD8+ clonality seen in rheumatoid arthritis patients.

About this clone itself: Its antigen is currently unknown.

Assay: immunoSEQ multiplex PCR; the TCRdb copy retains only in-frame clones and omits some. The sample carries around 420 clones, 87% recorded once. J was trimmed by 0 bases and V by 2 bases; bases with no gene match: 1. Per germline, CDR1 SGDLS and CDR2 YYNGEE. The CDR3 is 15 residues long. The specimen sequenced was CD8+ T cells sorted from blood. The sequence came from a woman in her 70s with rheumatoid arthritis. The genes are TRBV9 and TRBJ2-7, with TRBD2 matching 11 bases. CDR3 in amino acids: CASSVSGGDSYEQYF. The CDR3 coding sequence is TGTGCCAGCAGCGTTAGCGGGGGGGACTCCTACGAGCAGTACTTC.